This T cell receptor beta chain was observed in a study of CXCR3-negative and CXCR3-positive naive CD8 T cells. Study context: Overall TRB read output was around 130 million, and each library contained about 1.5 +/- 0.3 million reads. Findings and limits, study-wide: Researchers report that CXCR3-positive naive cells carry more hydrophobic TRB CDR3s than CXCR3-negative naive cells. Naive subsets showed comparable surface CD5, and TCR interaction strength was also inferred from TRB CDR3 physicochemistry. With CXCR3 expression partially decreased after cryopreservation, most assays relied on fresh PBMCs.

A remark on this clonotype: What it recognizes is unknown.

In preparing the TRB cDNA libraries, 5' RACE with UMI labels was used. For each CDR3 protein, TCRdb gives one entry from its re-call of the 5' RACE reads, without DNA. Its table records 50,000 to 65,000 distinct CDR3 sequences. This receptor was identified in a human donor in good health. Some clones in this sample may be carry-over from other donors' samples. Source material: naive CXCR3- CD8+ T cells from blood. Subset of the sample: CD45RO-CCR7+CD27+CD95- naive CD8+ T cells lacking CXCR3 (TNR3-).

The CDR3 loop is CASRHTGDYGYTF. The rearrangement uses TRBV7-8 and TRBJ1-2; checking the TCRdb D call of TRBD1 is not possible without DNA. The CDR3 loop spans 13 amino acids. Looked up from germline, CDR1 is SGHVS and CDR2 is FQNEAQ.